Shown below are 24 T cell receptor beta chains from a single sample sequenced in a study of T cells after yellow fever vaccination. TCRdb recomputed calls from the 5' RACE reads with MiXCR, one row per CDR3 protein. The repertoire holds about 340,000 distinct CDR3 sequences, under 15% seen once, with about 3% in the top ten. This specimen was CD4+ T cells sorted from PBMCs, taken 15 days after the yellow fever booster vaccination. Every receptor here comes from a man aged 18 to 35 who received the YFV17D yellow fever vaccine.

The chain uses TRBV30 and TRBJ2-7; no firm D call. Germline V gene data show CDR1 as GTSNPN and CDR2 as SVGIG (reference sequence). This CDR3 spans 15 amino acids. Trimming stripped 2 bases from V and 4 bases from J, with 18 bases between. Written as DNA, the CDR3 is TGTGCCTGGAGTCCGAGTAGGAAAAGGGATTACGAGCAGTACTTC. This encodes CAWSPSRKRDYEQYF. The complete variable domain, with remaining parts taken from reference TRBV30 and TRBJ2-7, reads SQTIHQWPATLVQPVGSPLSLECTVEGTSNPNLYWYRQAAGRGLQLLFYSVGIGQISSEVPQNLSASRPQDRQFILSSKKLLLSDSGFYLCAWSPSRKRDYEQYFGPGTRLTVT.

This chain joins TRBV7-9 and TRBJ2-1; possible D gene TRBD2, 6 bases. The length of the CDR3 is 15 residues. Germline V gene sequence: CDR1 SEHNR, CDR2 FQNEAQ (reference sequence). V was pared by 3 bases and J by 9 bases, with 18 bases between. The CDR3 DNA reads as TGTGCCAGCAGCTTTAAGGGGCTAGCGCTAGGTGAGCAGTTCTTC. It codes for CASSFKGLALGEQFF.

This clonotype has only a few counts. The rearrangement joins TRBV20-1 to TRBJ2-4; D is perhaps TRBD2 (6 bases). The germline CDR1 and CDR2 sequences are DFQATT and SNEGSKA (reference sequence). This CDR3 comprises 13 residues. Between the trimmed V and J ends, which lost 4 bases and 2 bases, there was a span of 9 bases. CDR3 amino acids: CSATGEPKNIQYF. As DNA, the CDR3 is TGCAGTGCTACGGGGGAACCCAAAAACATTCAGTACTTC.

J is TRBJ1-5 and V is TRBV7-9, with D perhaps matching TRBD1 (6 bases). V gave up 1 base and J gave up 2 bases, with 15 bases separating them. Per germline, CDR1 SEHNR and CDR2 FQNEAQ (reference sequence). The length of the CDR3 is 17 residues. The CDR3 here is CASSLDPMRGRNQPQHF. In DNA form, the CDR3 reads TGTGCCAGCAGCTTAGATCCAATGCGGGGGCGCAATCAGCCCCAGCATTTT.

This clonotype showed up just a few times. This chain uses TRBV5-1 with TRBJ2-4, with 10 bases lining up with TRBD1. In germline, CDR1 is SGHRS, CDR2 YFSETQ. V was clipped by 4 bases and J by 9 bases; unmatched bases: 4. The CDR3 totals 13 residues. CDR3 sequence: CASSGTGAGIQYF. In nucleotides, the CDR3 is TGCGCCAGCAGCGGGACAGGGGCAGGCATTCAGTACTTC.

This clonotype was observed a few times. The rearrangement links TRBV5-1 to TRBJ2-3; D is possibly TRBD2 (5 bases). The CDR3 has 14 residues. Trimming left V 2 bases short and J 0 bases short, with 7 bases between. Germline V gene sequence: CDR1 SGHRS, CDR2 YFSETQ. The CDR3 DNA reads as TGCGCCAGCAGCTTCCCGGGGAGCACAGATACGCAGTATTTT. Translating it yields CASSFPGSTDTQYF.

Ten or more counts support this clonotype. This rearrangement joins TRBV12-3 or TRBV12-4 to TRBJ1-2, with TRBD1 matching 7 bases. CDR3 length: 14 amino acids. The J segment lost 7 bases and the V segment lost 2 bases, leaving 7 bases of the junction unmatched. CDR3 region: CASSLYAGGTGYTF. The CDR3 region has the DNA TGTGCCAGCAGTTTATACGCAGGGGGTACTGGCTACACCTTC.

CDR3 sequence: CASAEQELTSEQYF. The CDR3 bases are TGTGCCAGCGCTGAACAGGAGTTGACGAGCGAGCAGTACTTC. This chain joins TRBV18 and TRBJ2-7, with a possible D match to TRBD1 (5 bases). Trimming cost V 8 bases and J 6 bases, with 20 bases left between them. In germline, CDR1 is KGHSH, CDR2 LQKENI. The CDR3 is 14 amino acids.

The CDR3 sequence: CASSPEWERAKNIQYF. Written as DNA, the CDR3 is TGTGCCAGCAGCCCCGAGTGGGAGCGAGCCAAAAACATTCAGTACTTC. V gene TRBV5-5 combines with J gene TRBJ2-4; tentatively, D is TRBD2 (5 bases). The CDR3 covers 16 residues. Germline V lookup: CDR1 SGHKS, CDR2 YYEKEE (reference sequence). The ends were cut back, 4 bases at V and 0 bases at J, with 14 bases in the middle.

This clonotype was found a few times. The rearrangement joins TRBV7-9 to TRBJ2-5; tentatively, D is TRBD1 or TRBD2 (6 bases each). V was trimmed by 4 bases and J by 1 base, leaving 19 bases between them. Germline CDR1 SEHNR, CDR2 FQNEAQ (reference sequence). This CDR3 has 17 amino acids. The CDR3 protein is CASSSLGRGQGQETQYF. The CDR3 coding sequence is TGTGCCAGCAGCTCCCTCGGCCGGGGGCAGGGCCAAGAGACCCAGTACTTC.

The V gene is TRBV24-1, the J gene TRBJ2-3; TRBD2 might be the D (5 bases). This CDR3 has 16 amino acids. Trimming shortened V by 5 bases and J by 4 bases, and 18 bases separated the two germline ends. Germline assignment: CDR1 KGHDR and CDR2 SFDVKD. The CDR3 is CATSARSAGGADTQYF. The DNA of the CDR3 is TGTGCCACCAGTGCACGGTCAGCAGGAGGAGCAGATACGCAGTATTTT.

This clonotype showed up many times. The rearrangement uses TRBV11-2 and TRBJ1-2; D unresolved. The CDR3 runs 14 residues. V was trimmed by 2 bases and J by 8 bases, leaving 15 bases between them. The germline CDR1 and CDR2 sequences are SGHAT and FQNNGV. This CDR3 is CASSLSAAALGYTF. DNA for the CDR3: TGTGCCAGCAGCTTAAGTGCGGCGGCTTTGGGCTACACCTTC.

This clonotype was seen ten or more times. J is TRBJ1-1 and V is TRBV10-3; a possible D gene is TRBD1 (5 bases). The CDR3 consists of 12 residues. Germline V lookup: CDR1 ENHRY, CDR2 SYGVKD. Deletions cut 4 bases from V and 4 bases from J, with 7 bases between. The CDR3 region is CAISGQGTEAFF. The CDR3 nucleotides are TGTGCCATCAGTGGGCAGGGCACTGAAGCTTTCTTT.

The CDR3 loop reads CASSNRDRAYGYTF. The CDR3 nucleotides read TGTGCCAGCAGCAACCGGGACAGAGCCTATGGCTACACCTTC. The rearrangement uses TRBV7-2 and TRBJ1-2; 7 bases are shared with TRBD1. The germline gives CDR1 SGHTA, CDR2 FQGNSA. The CDR3 consists of 14 residues. J was trimmed by 4 bases and V by 5 bases; bases with no gene match: 7.

A few counts support this clonotype. CDR3 in amino acids: CASSTGRQETQYF. The CDR3 DNA sequence: TGTGCCAGCTCGACAGGGCGCCAAGAGACCCAGTACTTC. The chain recombines TRBV18 with TRBJ2-5, with 7 bases that match TRBD1. Unmatched junction bases numbered 2, after V lost 6 bases and J lost 1 base. Per germline, CDR1 KGHSH and CDR2 LQKENI. The CDR3 extends over 13 amino acids.

This clonotype showed up just a few times. The chain is built from TRBV27 and TRBJ1-4, with TRBD1 matching 9 bases. CDR3 length: 16 residues. V dropped 7 bases and J dropped 3; count of bases not matched to a gene: 9. Germline assignment: CDR1 MNHEY and CDR2 SMNVEV (reference sequence). The CDR3 DNA reads as TGTGCCAGCACGTCCCCCGACAGGGGGGCTAATGAAAAACTGTTTTTT. This encodes CASTSPDRGANEKLFF.

The sample holds many counts of this clonotype. The V and J genes are TRBV5-1 and TRBJ2-2; the D gene could be TRBD1 or TRBD2 (5 bases each). The CDR3 spans 15 residues. Trimming left V 5 bases short and J 1 base short, with 12 bases between. Germline V gene lookup returns CDR1 SGHRS and CDR2 YFSETQ. The CDR3 here is CASRRDPGNTGELFF. DNA for the CDR3: TGCGCCAGCAGGAGGGACCCGGGGAACACCGGGGAGCTGTTTTTT.

Ten or more counts support this clonotype. The J gene is TRBJ2-7, the V gene TRBV30, with D unclear. Germline loops: CDR1 GTSNPN, CDR2 SVGIG (reference sequence). Between the trimmed V and J ends, which lost 0 bases and 0 bases, there was a span of 3 bases. The CDR3 length is 12 residues. The CDR3 nucleotides are TGTGCCTGGAGTGTCAGCTCCTACGAGCAGTACTTC. This codes for CAWSVSSYEQYF. Drawing the rest from reference TRBV30 and TRBJ2-7, the complete variable domain is SQTIHQWPATLVQPVGSPLSLECTVEGTSNPNLYWYRQAAGRGLQLLFYSVGIGQISSEVPQNLSASRPQDRQFILSSKKLLLSDSGFYLCAWSVSSYEQYFGPGTRLTVT.

The rearrangement joins TRBV6-6 to TRBJ1-2; no clear D gene. This CDR3 is 14 amino acids long. The germline V gene has CDR1 MNHNY and CDR2 SVGAGI (reference sequence). V was pared by 7 bases and J by 4 bases, with 16 bases between. This chain's CDR3 is CASIPPGPLYGYTF. CDR3 sequence (DNA): TGTGCCAGCATCCCCCCAGGACCACTCTATGGCTACACCTTC.

CDR3 sequence: CASSLYPKGREPPLHF. As DNA, the CDR3 is TGTGCCAGCAGCCTATATCCTAAGGGACGCGAGCCACCCCTCCACTTT. V usage is TRBV7-6 and J usage is TRBJ1-6; weak D call: TRBD1 (5 bases). The CDR3 contains 16 residues. Germline lookup yields CDR1 SGHVS and CDR2 FNYEAQ. Deletions cut 5 bases from V and 11 bases from J, with 22 bases between.

This clonotype was detected only a few times. This sequence joins TRBV10-2 and TRBJ2-2; 7 nucleotides line up with TRBD1. Germline assignment: CDR1 WSHSY and CDR2 SAAADI. This CDR3 region has 15 residues. V trimming: 5 bases; J trimming: 1 base; junction bases outside the gene matches: 4. For the CDR3, the DNA is TGCGCCAGCAGTTTTAGACAGGGGAACACCGGGGAGCTGTTTTTT. Translated: CASSFRQGNTGELFF.

J is TRBJ1-1 and V is TRBV5-1; unclear D gene. CDR3 length: 14 amino acids. V was trimmed by 0 bases and J by 8 bases, leaving 14 bases between them. CDR1 is SGHRS, CDR2 YFSETQ, per germline. The CDR3 loop is CASSLAAGLGEAFF. The CDR3 DNA follows: TGCGCCAGCAGCTTGGCAGCGGGGTTGGGGGAAGCTTTCTTT. Full variable domain (rest looked up from reference TRBV5-1 and TRBJ1-1): KAGVTQTPRYLIKTRGQQVTLSCSPISGHRSVSWYQQTPGQGLQFLFEYFSETQRNKGNFPGRFSGRQFSNSRSEMNVSTLELGDSALYLCASSLAAGLGEAFFGQGTRLTVV.

The V call is TRBV29-1, the J call TRBJ2-3; possible D gene TRBD2, 5 bases. The CDR3 is made up of 12 amino acids. Trimming took 8 bases from V and 4 from J, leaving 13 bases between them. The V gene's germline CDR1 is SQVTM and CDR2 ANQGSEA. This CDR3 reads CSKRAGADTQYF. CDR3 DNA sequence: TGCAGCAAACGGGCCGGGGCAGATACGCAGTATTTT.

This clonotype was counted only a few times. V gene TRBV7-2 combines with J gene TRBJ2-5, with 10 bases matching TRBD1. The CDR3 spans 15 residues. Trimming at V came to 5 bases and at J to 1 base, leaving 4 bases not matched to a gene. CDR1 SGHTA and CDR2 FQGNSA come from the germline V gene. CDR3 amino acids: CASSNRDRGQETQYF. As DNA, the CDR3 is TGTGCCAGCAGCAACCGGGACAGGGGCCAAGAGACCCAGTACTTC. Full variable domain (rest looked up from reference TRBV7-2 and TRBJ2-5): GAGVSQSPSNKVTEKGKDVELRCDPISGHTALYWYRQSLGQGLEFLIYFQGNSAPDKSGLPSDRFSAERTGGSVSTLTIQRTQQEDSAVYLCASSNRDRGQETQYFGPGTRLLVL.